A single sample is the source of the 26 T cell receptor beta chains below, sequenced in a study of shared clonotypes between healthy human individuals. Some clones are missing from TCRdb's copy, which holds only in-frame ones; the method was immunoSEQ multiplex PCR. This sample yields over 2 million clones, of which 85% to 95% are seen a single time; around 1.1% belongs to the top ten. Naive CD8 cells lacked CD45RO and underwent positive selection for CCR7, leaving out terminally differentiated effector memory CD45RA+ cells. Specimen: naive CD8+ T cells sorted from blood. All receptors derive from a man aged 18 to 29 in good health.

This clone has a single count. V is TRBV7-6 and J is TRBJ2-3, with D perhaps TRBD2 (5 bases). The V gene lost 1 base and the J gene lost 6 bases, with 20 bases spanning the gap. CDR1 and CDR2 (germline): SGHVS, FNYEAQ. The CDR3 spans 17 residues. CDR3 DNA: TGTGCCAGCAGCTTAGTGGCGGAGGAATTACCACGGGATACGCAGTATTTT. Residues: CASSLVAEELPRDTQYF.

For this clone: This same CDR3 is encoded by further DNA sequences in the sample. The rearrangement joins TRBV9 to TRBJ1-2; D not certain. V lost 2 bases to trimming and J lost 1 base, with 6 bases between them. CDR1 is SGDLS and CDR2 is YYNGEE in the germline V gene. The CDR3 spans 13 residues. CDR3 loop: CASSVDDNYGYTF. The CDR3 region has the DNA TGTGCCAGCAGCGTGGACGATAACTATGGCTACACCTTC.

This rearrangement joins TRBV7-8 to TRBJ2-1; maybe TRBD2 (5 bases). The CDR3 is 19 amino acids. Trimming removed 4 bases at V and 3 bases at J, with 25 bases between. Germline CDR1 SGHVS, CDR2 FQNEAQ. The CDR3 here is CASSSFGPRENIFYNEQFF. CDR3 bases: TGTGCCAGCAGCTCCTTTGGGCCACGGGAAAATATTTTCTACAATGAGCAGTTCTTC.

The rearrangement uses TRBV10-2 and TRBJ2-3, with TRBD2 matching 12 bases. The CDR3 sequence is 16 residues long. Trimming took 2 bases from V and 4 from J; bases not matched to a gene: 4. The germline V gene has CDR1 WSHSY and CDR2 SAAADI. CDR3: CASSELAGGLADTQYF. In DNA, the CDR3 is TGCGCCAGCAGTGAGCTAGCGGGAGGGTTGGCAGATACGCAGTATTTT.

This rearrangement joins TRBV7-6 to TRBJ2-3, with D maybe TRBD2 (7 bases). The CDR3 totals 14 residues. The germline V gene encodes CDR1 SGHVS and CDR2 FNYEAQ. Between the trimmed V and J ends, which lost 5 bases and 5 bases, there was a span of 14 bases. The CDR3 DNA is TGTGCCAGCAGCGGGGGAGGGGGGCGAGATACGCAGTATTTT. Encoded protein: CASSGGGGRDTQYF.

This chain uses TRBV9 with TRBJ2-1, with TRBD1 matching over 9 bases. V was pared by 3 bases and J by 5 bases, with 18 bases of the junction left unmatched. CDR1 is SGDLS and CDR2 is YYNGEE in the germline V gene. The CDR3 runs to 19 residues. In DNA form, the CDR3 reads TGTGCCAGCAGCGCCCCTGGTGGAACCGGGACAGGGCCCAACAATGAGCAGTTCTTC. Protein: CASSAPGGTGTGPNNEQFF. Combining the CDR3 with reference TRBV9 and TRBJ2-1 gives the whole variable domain DSGVTQTPKHLITATGQRVTLRCSPRSGDLSVYWYQQSLDQGLQFLIQYYNGEERAKGNILERFSAQQFPDLHSELNLSSLELGDSALYFCASSAPGGTGTGPNNEQFFGPGTRLTVL.

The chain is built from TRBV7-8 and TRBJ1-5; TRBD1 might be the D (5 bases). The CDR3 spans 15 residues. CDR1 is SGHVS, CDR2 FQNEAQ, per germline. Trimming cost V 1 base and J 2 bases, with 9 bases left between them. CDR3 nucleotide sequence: TGTGCCAGCAGCTTAGAGACAGAAGGCAATCAGCCCCAGCATTTT. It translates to CASSLETEGNQPQHF.

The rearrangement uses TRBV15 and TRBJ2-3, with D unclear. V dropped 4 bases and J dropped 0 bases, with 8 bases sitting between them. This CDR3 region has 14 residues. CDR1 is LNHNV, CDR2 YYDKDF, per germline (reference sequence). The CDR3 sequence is CATSTQTSTDTQYF. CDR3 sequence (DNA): TGTGCCACCAGCACCCAGACTAGCACAGATACGCAGTATTTT.

CDR3 nucleotide sequence: TGTGCCAGCAGCTTACTCCACCGCAGCGGAGAATACGAGCAGTACTTC. Protein sequence: CASSLLHRSGEYEQYF. The chain has TRBV11-2 and TRBJ2-7, with D perhaps matching TRBD2 (5 bases). Germline V gene data show CDR1 as SGHAT and CDR2 as FQNNGV. V was cut by 2 bases and J by 4 bases, with 18 bases left in between. This CDR3 is 16 amino acids long.

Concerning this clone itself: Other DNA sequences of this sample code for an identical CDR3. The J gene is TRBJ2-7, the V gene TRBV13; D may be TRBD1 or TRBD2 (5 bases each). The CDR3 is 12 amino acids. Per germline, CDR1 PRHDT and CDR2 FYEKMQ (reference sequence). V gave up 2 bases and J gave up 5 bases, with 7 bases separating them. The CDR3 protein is CASSLQGDEQYF. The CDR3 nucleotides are TGTGCCAGCAGCTTACAGGGAGACGAGCAGTACTTC.

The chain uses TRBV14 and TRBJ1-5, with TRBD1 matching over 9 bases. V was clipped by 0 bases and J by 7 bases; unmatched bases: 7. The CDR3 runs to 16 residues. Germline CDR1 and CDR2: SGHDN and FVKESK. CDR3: CASSQDRTGGGQPQHF. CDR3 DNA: TGTGCCAGCAGCCAAGATCGCACAGGGGGCGGCCAGCCCCAGCATTTT. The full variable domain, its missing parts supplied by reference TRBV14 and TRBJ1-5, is EAGVTQFPSHSVIEKGQTVTLRCDPISGHDNLYWYRRVMGKEIKFLLHFVKESKQDESGMPNNRFLAERTGGTYSTLKVQPAELEDSGVYFCASSQDRTGGGQPQHFGDGTRLSIL.

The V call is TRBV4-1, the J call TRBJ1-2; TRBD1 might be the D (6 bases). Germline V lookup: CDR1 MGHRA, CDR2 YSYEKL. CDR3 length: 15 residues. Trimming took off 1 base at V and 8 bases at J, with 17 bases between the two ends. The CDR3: CASSQAWGPPEGYTF. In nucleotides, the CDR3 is TGCGCCAGCAGCCAAGCATGGGGGCCGCCTGAGGGCTACACCTTC.

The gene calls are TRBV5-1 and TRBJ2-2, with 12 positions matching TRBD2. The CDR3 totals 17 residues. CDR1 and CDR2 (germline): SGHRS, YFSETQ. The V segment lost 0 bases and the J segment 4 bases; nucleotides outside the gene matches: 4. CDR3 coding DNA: TGCGCCAGCAGCTTGGCCGGGACTAGCGGGCCCACCGGGGAGCTGTTTTTT. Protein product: CASSLAGTSGPTGELFF.

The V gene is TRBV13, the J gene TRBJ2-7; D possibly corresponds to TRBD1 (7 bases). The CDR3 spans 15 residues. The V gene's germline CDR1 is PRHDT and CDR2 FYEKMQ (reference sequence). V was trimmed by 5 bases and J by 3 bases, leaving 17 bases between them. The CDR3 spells CASSPPGGGGYEQYF. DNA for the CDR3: TGTGCCAGCAGCCCCCCAGGGGGAGGAGGCTACGAGCAGTACTTC.

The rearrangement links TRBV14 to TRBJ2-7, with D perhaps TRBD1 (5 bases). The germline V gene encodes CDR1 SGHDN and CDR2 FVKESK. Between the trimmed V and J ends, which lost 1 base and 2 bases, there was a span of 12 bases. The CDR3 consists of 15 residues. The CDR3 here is CASSQGAGLTYEQYF. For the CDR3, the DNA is TGTGCCAGCAGCCAAGGGGCAGGGCTAACCTACGAGCAGTACTTC.

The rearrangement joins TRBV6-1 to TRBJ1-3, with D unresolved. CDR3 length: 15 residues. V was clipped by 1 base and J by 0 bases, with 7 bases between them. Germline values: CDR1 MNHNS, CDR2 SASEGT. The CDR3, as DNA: TGTGCCAGCAGTGAAGAGGCTAGCTCTGGAAACACCATATATTTT. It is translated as CASSEEASSGNTIYF.

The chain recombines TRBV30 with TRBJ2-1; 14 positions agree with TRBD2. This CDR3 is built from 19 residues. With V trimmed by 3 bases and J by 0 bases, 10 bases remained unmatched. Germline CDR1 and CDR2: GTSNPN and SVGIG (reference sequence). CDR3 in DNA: TGTGCCTGGAGCGCCGGGACTAGCGGGAGCGATAGCTCCTACAATGAGCAGTTCTTC. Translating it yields CAWSAGTSGSDSSYNEQFF.

DNA of the CDR3: TGTGCCAGTAGCAGAACAGGGGATGAGCGTGGCTACACCTTC. Its protein product is CASSRTGDERGYTF. This chain links TRBV19 with TRBJ1-2; 7 bases align to TRBD1. Trimming removed 6 bases from V and 7 bases from J; junction bases left unmatched: 11. This CDR3 contains 14 residues. Germline assignment: CDR1 LNHDA and CDR2 SQIVND (reference sequence).

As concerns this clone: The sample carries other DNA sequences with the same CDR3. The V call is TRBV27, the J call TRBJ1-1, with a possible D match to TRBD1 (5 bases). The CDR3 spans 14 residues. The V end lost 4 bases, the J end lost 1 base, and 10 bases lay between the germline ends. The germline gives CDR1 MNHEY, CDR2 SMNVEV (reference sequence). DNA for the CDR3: TGTGCCAGCAGTTGGGGGGTTGGGAACACTGAAGCTTTCTTT. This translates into CASSWGVGNTEAFF.

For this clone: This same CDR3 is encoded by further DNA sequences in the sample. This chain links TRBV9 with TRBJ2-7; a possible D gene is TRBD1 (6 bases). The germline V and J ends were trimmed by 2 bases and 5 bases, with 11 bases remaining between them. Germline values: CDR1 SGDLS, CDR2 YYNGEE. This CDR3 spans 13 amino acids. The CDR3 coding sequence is TGTGCCAGCAGCGTCACAGGGACCGACGAGCAGTACTTC. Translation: CASSVTGTDEQYF.

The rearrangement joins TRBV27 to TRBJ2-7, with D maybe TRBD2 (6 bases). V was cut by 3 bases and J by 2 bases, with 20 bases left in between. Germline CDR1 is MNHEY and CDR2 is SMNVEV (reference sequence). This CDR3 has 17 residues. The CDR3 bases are TGTGCCAGCAGTTTGGGACCTTGGGAGGCTCTCCCCTACGAGCAGTACTTC. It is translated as CASSLGPWEALPYEQYF.

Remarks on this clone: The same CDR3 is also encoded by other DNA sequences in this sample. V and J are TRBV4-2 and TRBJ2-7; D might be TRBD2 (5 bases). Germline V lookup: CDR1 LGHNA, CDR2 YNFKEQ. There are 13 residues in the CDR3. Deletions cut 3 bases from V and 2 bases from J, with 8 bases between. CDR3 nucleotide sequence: TGTGCCAGCAGCCAGACGGAGGCCTACGAGCAGTACTTC. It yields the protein CASSQTEAYEQYF.

In DNA, the CDR3 is TGTGCCAGCAGTGGCAGACAGGGGGCAAATGAGCAGTTCTTC. This translates into CASSGRQGANEQFF. This chain uses TRBV6-1 with TRBJ2-1, with 10 bases lining up with TRBD1. CDR3 length: 14 residues. Per germline, CDR1 MNHNS and CDR2 SASEGT. V lost 4 bases to trimming and J lost 7 bases; unmatched junction nucleotides: 4.

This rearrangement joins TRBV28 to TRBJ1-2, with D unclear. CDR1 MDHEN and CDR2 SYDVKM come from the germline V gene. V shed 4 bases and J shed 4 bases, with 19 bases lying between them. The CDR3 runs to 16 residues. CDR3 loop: CASSSPTELSTYGYTF. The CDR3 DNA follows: TGTGCCAGCAGTTCCCCGACGGAATTGTCAACCTATGGCTACACCTTC.

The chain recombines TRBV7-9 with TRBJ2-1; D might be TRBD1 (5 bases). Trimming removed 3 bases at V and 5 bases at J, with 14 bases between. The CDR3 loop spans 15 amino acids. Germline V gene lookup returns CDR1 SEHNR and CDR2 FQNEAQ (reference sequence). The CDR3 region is CASSLKGHVDNEQFF. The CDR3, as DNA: TGTGCCAGCAGCTTGAAGGGGCATGTGGACAATGAGCAGTTCTTC.

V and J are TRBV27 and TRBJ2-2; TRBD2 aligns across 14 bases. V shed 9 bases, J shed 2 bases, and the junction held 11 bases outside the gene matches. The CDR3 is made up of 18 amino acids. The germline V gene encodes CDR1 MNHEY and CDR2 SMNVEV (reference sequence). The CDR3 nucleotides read TGTGCCAGTACTAAATTGGGACTAGCGGGGGCAAACACCGGGGAGCTGTTTTTT. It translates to CASTKLGLAGANTGELFF.